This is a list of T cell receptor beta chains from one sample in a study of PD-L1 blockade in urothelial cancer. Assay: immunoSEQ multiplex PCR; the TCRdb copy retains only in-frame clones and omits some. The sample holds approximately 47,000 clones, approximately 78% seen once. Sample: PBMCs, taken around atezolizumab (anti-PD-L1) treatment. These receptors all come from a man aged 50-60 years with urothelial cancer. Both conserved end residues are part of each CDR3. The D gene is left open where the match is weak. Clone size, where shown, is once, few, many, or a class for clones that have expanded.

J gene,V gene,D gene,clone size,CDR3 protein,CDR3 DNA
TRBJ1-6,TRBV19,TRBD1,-,CASSNTGGDTSPLHF,TGTGCCAGTAGTAATACAGGGGGAGATACTTCACCCCTCCACTTT
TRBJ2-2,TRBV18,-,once,CASSSAAGTGELFF,TGTGCCAGCTCAAGCGCAGCCGGAACCGGGGAGCTGTTTTTT
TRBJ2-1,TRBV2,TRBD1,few,CARAGTGAYNEQFF,TGTGCCAGAGCCGGGACAGGGGCTTACAATGAGCAGTTCTTC
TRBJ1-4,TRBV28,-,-,CASSFGGNRNEKLFF,TGTGCCAGCAGTTTCGGAGGGAACCGTAATGAAAAACTGTTTTTT
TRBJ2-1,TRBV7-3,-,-,CASSLISSAGANEQFF,TGTGCCAGCAGCTTAATTTCGTCGGCAGGCGCCAATGAGCAGTTCTTC
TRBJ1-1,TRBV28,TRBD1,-,CASSSSGTANTEAFF,TGTGCCAGCAGTTCGTCCGGGACAGCGAACACTGAAGCTTTCTTT
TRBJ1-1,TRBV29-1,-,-,CSVGGQGNTEAFF,TGCAGCGTTGGGGGTCAGGGGAACACTGAAGCTTTCTTT
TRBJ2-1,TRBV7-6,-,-,CASSLPRSNEQFF,TGTGCCAGCAGCTTACCTAGGAGCAATGAGCAGTTCTTC
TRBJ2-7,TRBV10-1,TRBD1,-,CASADPGQGSSYEQYF,TGCGCCAGCGCGGACCCGGGACAGGGATCCTCCTACGAGCAGTACTTC
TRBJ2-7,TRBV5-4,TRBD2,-,CASSLGTSGIPPGEQYF,TGTGCCAGCAGCTTGGGGACTAGCGGGATCCCACCGGGCGAGCAGTACTTC
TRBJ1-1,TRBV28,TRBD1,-,CASRPDRGRTEAFF,TGTGCCAGCAGACCCGACAGGGGGAGAACTGAAGCTTTCTTT
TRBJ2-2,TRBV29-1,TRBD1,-,CSATGTANTGELFF,TGCAGCGCCACCGGGACAGCGAACACCGGGGAGCTGTTTTTT
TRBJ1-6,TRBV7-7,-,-,CASSLVLGSPLHF,TGTGCTAGCAGCTTAGTCCTCGGGTCACCCCTCCACTTT
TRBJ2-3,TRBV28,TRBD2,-,CASSGPRKRGVLRTDTQYF,TGTGCCAGCAGTGGGCCTCGGAAGCGGGGGGTCCTCCGCACAGATACGCAGTATTTT
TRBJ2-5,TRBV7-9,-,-,CASSPPSVETQYF,TGTGCCAGCAGCCCCCCTTCGGTTGAGACCCAGTACTTC
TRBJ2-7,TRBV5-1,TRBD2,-,CASSSTSGRARGGQYF,TGCGCCAGCAGCTCGACTAGCGGGAGGGCCCGCGGCGGGCAGTACTTC
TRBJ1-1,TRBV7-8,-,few,CASSAGPHRGADTEAFF,TGTGCCAGCAGCGCGGGGCCCCACCGGGGGGCGGACACTGAAGCTTTCTTT
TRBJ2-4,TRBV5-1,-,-,CASSPLTENIQYF,TGCGCCAGCAGCCCATTGACAGAAAACATTCAGTACTTC
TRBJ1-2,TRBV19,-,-,CASSIDGEDNYGYTF,TGTGCCAGTAGTATAGATGGGGAGGACAACTATGGCTACACCTTC
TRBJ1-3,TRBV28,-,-,CASSSYGTPGNTIYF,TGTGCCAGCAGCTCATACGGGACACCCGGCAACACCATATATTTT
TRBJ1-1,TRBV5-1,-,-,CASSLQGSDTEAFF,TGCGCCAGCAGCTTACAGGGTTCTGACACTGAAGCTTTCTTT
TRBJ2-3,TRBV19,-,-,CASSTRGSFTDTQYF,TGTGCCAGTAGTACCCGTGGCTCGTTCACAGATACGCAGTATTTT
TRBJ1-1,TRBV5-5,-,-,CASSVAGREAFF,TGTGCCAGCAGCGTCGCGGGCCGTGAAGCTTTCTTT
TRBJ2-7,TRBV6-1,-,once,CASSERQIGYEQYF,TGTGCCAGCAGTGAACGACAGATAGGCTACGAGCAGTACTTC
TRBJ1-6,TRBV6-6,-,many,CASSTRGGQNYSPLHF,TGTGCCAGCAGTACCCGGGGGGGGCAGAATTATTCACCCCTCCACTTT
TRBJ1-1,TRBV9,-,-,CASSVGGGEAFF,TGTGCCAGCAGCGTAGGGGGGGGCGAGGCTTTCTTT
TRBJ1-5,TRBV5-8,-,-,CASSGQSNQPQHF,TGTGCCAGCAGCGGACAGAGCAATCAGCCCCAGCATTTT
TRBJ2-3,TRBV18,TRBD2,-,CASSPASGRTDTQYF,TGTGCCAGCTCACCCGCTAGCGGTCGCACAGATACGCAGTATTTT
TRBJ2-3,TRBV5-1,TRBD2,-,CASSHGSPSGSGNTQYF,TGCGCCAGCAGTCACGGCAGCCCTAGCGGGAGCGGAAATACGCAGTATTTT
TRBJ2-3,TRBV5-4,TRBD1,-,CASSAGQGFTDTQYF,TGTGCCAGCAGCGCAGGACAGGGGTTTACAGATACGCAGTATTTT
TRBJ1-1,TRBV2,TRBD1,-,CASSATRQGKGTTEAFF,TGTGCCAGCAGCGCCACCCGACAGGGCAAAGGGACCACTGAAGCTTTCTTT
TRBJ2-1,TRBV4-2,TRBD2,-,CASSQKTSGGYNEQFF,TGTGCCAGCAGCCAAAAGACTAGCGGGGGATACAATGAGCAGTTCTTC
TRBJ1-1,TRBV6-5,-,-,CASSYGRVSEAFF,TGTGCCAGCAGTTACGGCAGGGTTAGTGAAGCTTTCTTT
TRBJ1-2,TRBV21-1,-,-,CASSKYRLYGYTF,TGTGCCAGCAGCAAATACAGGCTATATGGCTACACCTTC
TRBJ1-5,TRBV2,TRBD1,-,CASSGGGRGPEPQHF,TGTGCCAGCAGTGGAGGGGGCAGGGGGCCCGAGCCCCAGCATTTT
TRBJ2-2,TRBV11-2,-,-,CASSSITGYTGELFF,TGTGCCAGCAGCTCAATTACAGGGTACACCGGGGAGCTGTTTTTT
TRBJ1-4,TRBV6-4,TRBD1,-,CASSDSGQGGKLFF,TGTGCCAGCAGTGACTCGGGACAGGGCGGAAAACTGTTTTTT
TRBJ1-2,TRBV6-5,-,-,CASSPAGSNYGYTF,TGTGCCAGCAGTCCCGCAGGCTCTAACTATGGCTACACCTTC
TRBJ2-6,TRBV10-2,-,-,CASSESGRKTGANVLTF,TGCGCCAGCAGTGAGTCGGGCAGAAAGACTGGGGCCAACGTCCTGACTTTC
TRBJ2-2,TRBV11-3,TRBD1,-,CASSRQGFTGELFF,TGTGCCAGCAGCCGACAGGGGTTTACCGGGGAGCTGTTTTTT
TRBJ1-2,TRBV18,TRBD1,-,CASSPRQGTGGYTF,TGTGCCAGCTCACCCCGACAGGGGACTGGGGGCTACACCTTC
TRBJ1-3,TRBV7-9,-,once,CASSAEGASGNTIYF,TGTGCCAGCAGCGCAGAAGGGGCCTCTGGAAACACCATATATTTT
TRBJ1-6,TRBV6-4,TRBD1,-,CASSDDPGQGSPLHF,TGTGCCAGCAGTGACGACCCGGGACAGGGTTCACCCCTCCACTTT
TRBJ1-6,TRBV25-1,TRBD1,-,CASTGTGNNSPLHF,TGTGCCAGCACCGGGACAGGGAATAATTCACCCCTCCACTTT
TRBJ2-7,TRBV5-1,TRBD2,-,CASSPSGNYEQYF,TGCGCCAGCAGTCCTAGCGGGAACTACGAGCAGTACTTC
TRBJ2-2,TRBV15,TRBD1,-,CATADRGLLNTGELFF,TGTGCCACCGCCGACAGGGGCCTTCTCAACACCGGGGAGCTGTTTTTT
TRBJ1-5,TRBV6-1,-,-,CASGRSNQPQHF,TGTGCCAGCGGCCGAAGCAATCAGCCCCAGCATTTT
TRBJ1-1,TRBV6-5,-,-,CASSYGQSNTEAFF,TGTGCCAGCAGTTACGGTCAGTCGAACACTGAAGCTTTCTTT
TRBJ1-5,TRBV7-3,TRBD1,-,CASSTPQGASRNQPQHF,TGTGCCAGCAGCACGCCACAGGGGGCTTCCAGGAATCAGCCCCAGCATTTT
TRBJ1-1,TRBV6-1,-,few,CASSALHTRAAGAGNTEAFF,TGTGCCAGCAGTGCATTGCACACCCGGGCCGCAGGGGCGGGGAACACTGAAGCTTTCTTT
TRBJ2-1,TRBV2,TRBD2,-,CASSVGTSRSRDEQFF,TGTGCCAGCAGCGTCGGGACTAGTAGAAGTCGAGATGAGCAGTTCTTC
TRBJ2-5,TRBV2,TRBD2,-,CASSGDYKETQYF,TGTGCCAGCAGTGGGGACTACAAAGAGACCCAGTACTTC
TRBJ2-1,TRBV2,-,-,CASQELGNEQFF,TGTGCCAGCCAAGAACTAGGGAATGAGCAGTTCTTC
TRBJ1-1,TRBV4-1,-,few,CASSPQGGKAFF,TGCGCCAGCAGCCCCCAAGGAGGAAAAGCTTTCTTT
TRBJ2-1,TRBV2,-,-,CASSEARYNEQFF,TGTGCCAGCAGTGAGGCACGATACAATGAGCAGTTCTTC
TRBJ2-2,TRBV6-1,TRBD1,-,CASSSATGGNGELFF,TGTGCCAGCAGTTCCGCGACAGGGGGCAACGGGGAGCTGTTTTTT
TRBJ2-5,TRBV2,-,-,CASSEWSTTQETQYF,TGTGCCAGCAGTGAATGGAGCACAACTCAAGAGACCCAGTACTTC
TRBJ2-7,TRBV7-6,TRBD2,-,CASSLGGGLAGGPPYEQYF,TGTGCCAGCAGCTTAGGTGGGGGACTAGCGGGAGGGCCTCCCTACGAGCAGTACTTC
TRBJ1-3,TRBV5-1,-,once,CASSFQGSGNTIYF,TGCGCCAGCAGCTTTCAGGGTTCTGGAAACACCATATATTTT